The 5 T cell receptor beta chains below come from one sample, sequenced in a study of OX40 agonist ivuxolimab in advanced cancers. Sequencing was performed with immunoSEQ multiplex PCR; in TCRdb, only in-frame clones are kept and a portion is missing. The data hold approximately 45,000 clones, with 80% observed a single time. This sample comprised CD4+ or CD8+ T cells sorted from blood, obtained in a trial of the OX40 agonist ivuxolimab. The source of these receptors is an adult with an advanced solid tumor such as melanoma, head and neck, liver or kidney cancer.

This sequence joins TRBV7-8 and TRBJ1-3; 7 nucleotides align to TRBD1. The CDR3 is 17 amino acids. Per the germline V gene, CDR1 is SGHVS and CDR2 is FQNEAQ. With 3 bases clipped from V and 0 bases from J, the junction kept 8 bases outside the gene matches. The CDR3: CASSFFLQGPSGNTIYF. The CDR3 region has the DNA TGTGCCAGCAGCTTTTTCCTACAGGGGCCCTCTGGAAACACCATATATTTT.

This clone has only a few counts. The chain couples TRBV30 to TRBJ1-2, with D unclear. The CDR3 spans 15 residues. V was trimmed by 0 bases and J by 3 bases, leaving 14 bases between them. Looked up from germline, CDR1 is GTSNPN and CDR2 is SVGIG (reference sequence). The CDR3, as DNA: TGTGCCTGGAGTGTACGGCGTCTTGGGGACTATGGCTACACCTTC. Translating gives CAWSVRRLGDYGYTF.

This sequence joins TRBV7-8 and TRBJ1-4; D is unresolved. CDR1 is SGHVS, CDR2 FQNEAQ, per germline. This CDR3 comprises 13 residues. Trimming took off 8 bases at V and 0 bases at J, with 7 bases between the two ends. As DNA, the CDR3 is TGTGCCAGCGGGCTTGCAACTAATGAAAAACTGTTTTTT. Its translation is CASGLATNEKLFF. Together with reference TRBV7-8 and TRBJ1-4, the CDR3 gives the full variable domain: GAGVSQSPRYKVAKRGQDVALRCDPISGHVSLFWYQQALGQGPEFLTYFQNEAQLDKSGLPSDRFFAERPEGSVSTLKIQRTQQEDSAVYLCASGLATNEKLFFGSGTQLSVL.

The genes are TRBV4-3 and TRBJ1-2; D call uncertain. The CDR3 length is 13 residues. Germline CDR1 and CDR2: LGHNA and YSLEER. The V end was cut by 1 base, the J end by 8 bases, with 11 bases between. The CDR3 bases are TGCGCCAGCAGCCAAGGTCCAAGGGAAGGCTACACCTTC. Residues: CASSQGPREGYTF.

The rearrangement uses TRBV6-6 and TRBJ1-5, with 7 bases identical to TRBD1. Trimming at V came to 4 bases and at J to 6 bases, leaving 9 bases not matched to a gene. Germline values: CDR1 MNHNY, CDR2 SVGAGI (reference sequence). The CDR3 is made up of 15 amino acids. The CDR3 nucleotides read TGTGCCAGCAGTTTTTCAGACAGGGCTGGTCAGCCCCAGCATTTT. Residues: CASSFSDRAGQPQHF.